A selection of T cell receptor beta chains follows, all from one sample in a study of cytomegalovirus exposure and HLA in healthy donors. Only in-frame clones appear in the TCRdb table, and some are missing; sequencing was by immunoSEQ multiplex PCR. The sample includes under 200,000 clones, about 81% of them seen just once. Sequences were obtained from PBMCs. Receptor source: a woman aged 50 to 60 in good health and CMV-seropositive. Each CDR3 is given without its conserved first and last residue.

V gene,J gene,CDR3 protein
TRBV6-6,TRBJ1-3,ASRQGSGNTIY
TRBV2,TRBJ1-4,AGNRGRQENEKLF
TRBV29-1,TRBJ2-6,SAQTGGSGANVLT
TRBV27,TRBJ1-2,ASSSGTGVYT
TRBV7-8,TRBJ1-1,ASSVLVMNTEAF
TRBV30,TRBJ1-1,AWSPRDRGNTEAF
TRBV5-1,TRBJ2-7,ASSLPGQGSHEQY
TRBV30,TRBJ1-2,AWTRQGVGDGYT
TRBV5-6,TRBJ2-5,ASSLGSQETQY
TRBV6-1,TRBJ1-5,ASSNKKGSQPQH
TRBV6-6,TRBJ1-1,ASSYRQPTEAF
TRBV10-3,TRBJ1-5,AISGRDSNQPQH
TRBV30,TRBJ2-1,AWSKMRGEQF
TRBV5-1,TRBJ2-3,ASSLPGDTQY
TRBV5-4,TRBJ2-1,ASSSGLAGNNEQF